The 27 T cell receptor beta chains below all came from one sample that was sequenced in a study of Graves' ophthalmopathy and Graves' hyperthyroidism. RNA transcripts yielded amplified TCR beta CDR3 regions. HTBI primers were employed in first-round RT-PCR, then a second-round multiplex PCR followed. TCRdb passed the multiplex PCR reads through MiXCR, listing each CDR3 protein once. The top ten clones hold less than 50% of a sample with hundreds of thousands of distinct CDR3 sequences, around 42% of them seen once. Sequenced input: peripheral blood. Every receptor here comes from an adult man with Graves' ophthalmopathy.

This chain links TRBV10-3 with TRBJ1-1; the D is unclear. CDR3 length equals 13 residues. Deletions cut 3 bases from V and 1 base from J, with 6 bases between. In germline, CDR1 is ENHRY, CDR2 SYGVKD. The CDR3 protein is CAISEEGNTEAFF. As DNA, the CDR3 is TGTGCCATCAGTGAAGAGGGGAACACTGAAGCTTTCTTT.

The chain employs TRBV7-2 and TRBJ2-7; D remains unclear. The CDR3 is 14 amino acids. In germline, CDR1 is SGHTA, CDR2 FQGNSA. V shed 5 bases and J shed 1 base, with 12 bases lying between them. CDR3 sequence: CASSKRTESYEQYF. CDR3 coding DNA: TGTGCCAGCAGCAAACGGACCGAATCCTACGAGCAGTACTTC.

The V gene is TRBV15, the J gene TRBJ1-5; no clear D. V lost 3 bases and J 6 bases, leaving 24 bases between the germline ends. CDR1 and CDR2 from the germline V gene are LNHNV and YYDKDF (reference sequence). This CDR3 has 18 amino acids. In DNA, the CDR3 is TGTGCCACCAGCAGCGCGTCCTCTCACCGACTAATGGGTCAGCCCCAGCATTTT. Its protein is CATSSASSHRLMGQPQHF.

This clonotype was seen a few times. The chain employs TRBV7-9 and TRBJ2-5; possibly TRBD1 for D (5 bases). V shed 4 bases and J shed 5 bases, with 14 bases lying between them. The CDR3 covers 14 residues. The germline gives CDR1 SEHNR, CDR2 FQNEAQ (reference sequence). CDR3 protein: CASSSPRQRETQYF. In DNA, the CDR3 is TGTGCCAGCAGCTCGCCTAGACAGAGGGAGACCCAGTACTTC.

Comments on this clonotype: This may be a read error: a much more frequent sequence differs by one nucleotide. The rearrangement uses TRBV24-1 and TRBJ1-1, with TRBD1 matching over 7 bases. The length of the CDR3 is 13 residues. CDR1 KGHDR and CDR2 SFDVKD come from the germline V gene. V shed 5 bases and J 3 bases; nucleotides not matched to a gene: 2. The CDR3 DNA is TGTGCCACCAGTGGAACAGGGGACACTGAAGCTTTCTTT. It codes for CATSGTGDTEAFF.

The J gene is TRBJ2-7, the V gene TRBV29-1, with D possibly being TRBD2 (5 bases). CDR3 length equals 14 residues. V was clipped by 5 bases and J by 6 bases, with 20 bases between them. CDR1 and CDR2 from the germline V gene are SQVTM and ANQGSEA. The CDR3 DNA reads TGCAGCGTTTTTGTCCGGGGAACCGCCGGCGAGCAGTACTTC. Encoded protein: CSVFVRGTAGEQYF.

The CDR3 reads CASSLTREVEGYTF. CDR3 bases: TGCGCCAGCAGCTTGACCAGGGAAGTAGAGGGCTACACCTTC. The chain couples TRBV5-1 to TRBJ1-2, with D tentatively TRBD1 (5 bases). The V and J ends lost 1 base and 8 bases respectively, with 15 bases between them. This CDR3 has 14 residues. CDR1 SGHRS and CDR2 YFSETQ come from the germline V gene. The full variable domain, with the rest looked up from reference TRBV5-1 and TRBJ1-2, is KAGVTQTPRYLIKTRGQQVTLSCSPISGHRSVSWYQQTPGQGLQFLFEYFSETQRNKGNFPGRFSGRQFSNSRSEMNVSTLELGDSALYLCASSLTREVEGYTFGSGTRLTVV.

In this sample, this clonotype turned up once. The chain links TRBV29-1 to TRBJ2-2; TRBD2 matches at 12 bases. Trimming removed 8 bases from V and 5 bases from J; junction bases left unmatched: 9. The CDR3 loop spans 15 amino acids. Looked up from germline, CDR1 is SQVTM and CDR2 is ANQGSEA. CDR3 nucleotides: TGCAGCTCTGGCCTAGCGGGAGGGTGGACCGGGGAGCTGTTTTTT. Protein sequence: CSSGLAGGWTGELFF.

The chain joins TRBV12-3 or TRBV12-4 to TRBJ1-2, with TRBD1 matching over 7 bases. The CDR3 runs to 13 residues. V shed 7 bases and J 7 bases; nucleotides not matched to a gene: 9. The CDR3 sequence is CASTTGVLSGYTF. The CDR3 nucleotides read TGTGCCAGCACAACAGGGGTTTTGTCTGGCTACACCTTC.

The gene calls are TRBV7-3 and TRBJ2-6, with D maybe TRBD2 (7 bases). V was pared by 5 bases and J by 4 bases, with 18 bases between. CDR3 size: 17 residues. Germline CDR1 is SGHTA and CDR2 is FQGTGA. CDR3 sequence reads: CASSPWRGGTGANVLTF. The CDR3 nucleotides read TGTGCCAGCAGCCCGTGGAGGGGGGGAACCGGGGCCAACGTCCTGACTTTC.

This clonotype was detected a few times. The chain recombines TRBV12-3 or TRBV12-4 with TRBJ2-7; D not resolved. The ends were cut back, 3 bases at V and 6 bases at J, with 12 bases in the middle. This CDR3 has 13 amino acids. This chain's CDR3 is CASSLEYLGEQYF. The CDR3, as DNA: TGTGCCAGCAGTTTGGAGTACCTGGGCGAGCAGTACTTC.

The chain uses TRBV6-5 and TRBJ2-5, with D maybe TRBD1 (6 bases). This CDR3 contains 14 residues. V lost 10 bases to trimming and J lost 6 bases, with 21 bases between them. The V gene's germline CDR1 is MNHEY and CDR2 SVGAGI. CDR3 in amino acids: CATSPQGSRKTQYF. CDR3 bases: TGTGCCACCTCGCCCCAGGGGTCAAGGAAGACCCAGTACTTC.

This chain links TRBV24-1 with TRBJ2-7; D remains ambiguous. With 0 bases removed from V and 4 bases from J, the gap between germline ends came to 18 bases. The CDR3 runs to 17 residues. Germline V CDR1 and CDR2: KGHDR, SFDVKD. For the CDR3, the DNA is TGTGCCACCAGTGATTTGCCTCGGGTCAATCCCGCTTACGAGCAGTACTTC. Residues: CATSDLPRVNPAYEQYF.

This clonotype has more than one count but fewer than ten. V and J are TRBV19 and TRBJ2-7; 9 bases align to TRBD1. Germline V gene lookup returns CDR1 LNHDA and CDR2 SQIVND (reference sequence). This CDR3 spans 14 amino acids. Germline trimming cut 3 bases from V and 2 bases from J; bases unmatched to any gene: 2. The CDR3 reads CASSMGTGPYEQYF. The DNA for the CDR3 is TGTGCCAGTAGTATGGGGACAGGGCCCTACGAGCAGTACTTC.

The chain carries TRBV28 and TRBJ2-7, with D tentatively TRBD1 (5 bases). Between the trimmed V and J ends, which lost 6 bases and 1 base, there was a span of 13 bases. CDR1 and CDR2 (germline): MDHEN, SYDVKM. The length of the CDR3 is 14 residues. The CDR3 bases are TGTGCCAGCAGCCAAACCAGGGTATCCTACGAGCAGTACTTC. This codes for CASSQTRVSYEQYF.

This chain links TRBV7-8 with TRBJ2-5; D possibly matches TRBD1 or TRBD2 (5 bases each). Germline values: CDR1 SGHVS, CDR2 FQNEAQ. CDR3 length: 15 amino acids. V lost 0 bases and J 1 base, leaving 9 bases between the germline ends. CDR3 DNA sequence: TGTGCCAGCAGCTTAGCCCGGGACCTCCAAGAGACCCAGTACTTC. It translates to CASSLARDLQETQYF. The full variable domain, with the rest looked up from reference TRBV7-8 and TRBJ2-5, is GAGVSQSPRYKVAKRGQDVALRCDPISGHVSLFWYQQALGQGPEFLTYFQNEAQLDKSGLPSDRFFAERPEGSVSTLKIQRTQQEDSAVYLCASSLARDLQETQYFGPGTRLLVL.

This clonotype appeared many times. The J gene is TRBJ2-7, the V gene TRBV29-1; the match to TRBD1 covers 7 bases. V shed 1 base, J shed 9 bases, and the junction held 6 bases outside the gene matches. This CDR3 contains 12 residues. The germline gives CDR1 SQVTM, CDR2 ANQGSEA. CDR3 DNA: TGCAGCGTTGAAGGCGACAGGGAGTGGCAGTACTTC. This translates into CSVEGDREWQYF.

The V call is TRBV15, the J call TRBJ1-5; 7 bases are a match to TRBD1. Germline CDR1 and CDR2: LNHNV and YYDKDF (reference sequence). The CDR3 is 17 residues long. The V segment lost 0 bases and the J segment 3 bases; nucleotides outside the gene matches: 8. The CDR3 DNA follows: TGTGCCACCAGCAGAGATCTTTCCACAGGGGACAATCAGCCCCAGCATTTT. It is translated as CATSRDLSTGDNQPQHF.

This clonotype was found a few times. Sequence at one end of the junction differs from germline and may be a read error. The chain combines TRBV7-7 with TRBJ2-7; the D gene is possibly TRBD2 (5 bases). Looked up from germline, CDR1 is SSHAT and CDR2 is FNYEAQ (reference sequence). The CDR3 covers 14 residues. CDR3 bases: TGTGCTAGCACCCAAGGAGGTTTTTCCTACGAGCAGTACTTC. It codes for CASTQGGFSYEQYF.

Remarks on this clonotype: This clone may be a read error of a much larger clone one base away. The J gene is TRBJ1-2, the V gene TRBV10-3; maybe TRBD1 (5 bases). Germline CDR1 reads ENHRY; CDR2 reads SYGVKD. CDR3 length equals 15 residues. CDR3 sequence (DNA): TGTGCCGTCAGTGAGGGTGCAGGGAATAACTATGGCTACACCTTC. Protein sequence: CAVSEGAGNNYGYTF.

This clonotype was recorded many times. The rearrangement uses TRBV28 and TRBJ2-5; no firm D call. This CDR3 is 11 amino acids long. CDR1 and CDR2 from the germline V gene are MDHEN and SYDVKM. Trimming removed 1 base at V and 5 bases at J, with 2 bases between. CDR3 residues: CASSLSETQYF. CDR3 bases: TGTGCCAGCAGTTTATCGGAGACCCAGTACTTC. The full variable domain, completed using reference TRBV28 and TRBJ2-5, is DVKVTQSSRYLVKRTGEKVFLECVQDMDHENMFWYRQDPGLGLRLIYFSYDVKMKEKGDIPEGYSVSREKKERFSLILESASTNQTSMYLCASSLSETQYFGPGTRLLVL.

V usage is TRBV7-2 and J usage is TRBJ2-2, with 7 bases aligning to TRBD2. The J segment lost 5 bases and the V segment lost 3 bases, leaving 9 bases of the junction unmatched. CDR1 is SGHTA and CDR2 is FQGNSA in the germline V gene. The CDR3 covers 16 residues. The CDR3 DNA follows: TGTGCCAGCAGCTTCACCGGGAGGCACACGACCGGGGAGCTGTTTTTT. Its protein product is CASSFTGRHTTGELFF.

The chain recombines TRBV4-2 with TRBJ2-7; 8 nucleotides match TRBD1. Germline lookup yields CDR1 LGHNA and CDR2 YNFKEQ. The J segment lost 5 bases and the V segment lost 2 bases, leaving 5 bases of the junction unmatched. The CDR3 extends over 14 amino acids. The CDR3 is CASSQITGGDEQYF. The CDR3 DNA is TGTGCCAGCAGCCAAATCACAGGGGGAGACGAGCAGTACTTC.

The chain recombines TRBV19 with TRBJ2-2; TRBD1 aligns across 9 bases. CDR1 LNHDA and CDR2 SQIVND come from the germline V gene (reference sequence). With V trimmed by 9 bases and J by 5 bases, 4 bases remained unmatched. The CDR3 totals 13 residues. The CDR3 protein is CASNGQGTGELFF. The CDR3 DNA follows: TGTGCCAGCAACGGACAGGGGACCGGGGAGCTGTTTTTT.

This clonotype occurred a few times. The gene calls are TRBV11-2 and TRBJ2-7; tentatively, D is TRBD1 or TRBD2 (6 bases each). The CDR3 has 14 residues. The germline V gene encodes CDR1 SGHAT and CDR2 FQNNGV. V shed 1 base and J shed 6 bases, with 13 bases lying between them. The CDR3, as DNA: TGTGCCAGCAGCTTAGGTCAAGGGGGACTCGAGCAGTACTTC. Protein: CASSLGQGGLEQYF.

V usage is TRBV24-1 and J usage is TRBJ2-7; maybe TRBD2 (5 bases). Trimming removed 3 bases at V and 5 bases at J, with 16 bases between. CDR1 is KGHDR and CDR2 is SFDVKD in the germline V gene. CDR3 length: 15 amino acids. The CDR3 loop is CATSDPRVSLDEQYF. CDR3 sequence (DNA): TGTGCCACCAGTGATCCGAGGGTATCCTTGGACGAGCAGTACTTC.

The chain uses TRBV5-4 and TRBJ2-5; tentative D call: TRBD2 (6 bases). The CDR3 runs 13 residues. Germline V gene sequence: CDR1 SGHNT, CDR2 YYREEE (reference sequence). Trimming stripped 4 bases from V and 0 bases from J, with 7 bases between. In nucleotides, the CDR3 is TGTGCCAGCAGCGGGGACTACCAAGAGACCCAGTACTTC. It codes for CASSGDYQETQYF.